Sequencing of this TCR beta chain was carried out in a study of T cell repertoires in cytomegalovirus infection. This CDR3 is 16 amino acids long. Per germline, CDR1 MDHEN and CDR2 SYDVKM. V was trimmed by 5 bases and J by 0 bases, leaving 14 bases between them. This clonotype has ten or more counts. One entry per CDR3 protein results from TCRdb running MiXCR on the reads. The table has roughly 500,000 distinct CDR3 sequences, approximately 10% seen once. J is TRBJ2-1 and V is TRBV28; D remains unclear. The clonotype was recovered from a human donor in good health (CMV status not recorded). Some clones in this sample may be carry-over from other donors' samples. The source material was PBMCs. CDR3: CASSPSGALSYNEQFF. The DNA for the CDR3 is TGTGCCAGCAGTCCCTCCGGAGCACTCTCCTACAATGAGCAGTTCTTC. Using reference TRBV28 and TRBJ2-1 for the parts outside the CDR3, the full variable domain is DVKVTQSSRYLVKRTGEKVFLECVQDMDHENMFWYRQDPGLGLRLIYFSYDVKMKEKGDIPEGYSVSREKKERFSLILESASTNQTSMYLCASSPSGALSYNEQFFGPGTRLTVL.